The 27 T cell receptor beta chains below were found in one sample sequenced in a study of T cell responses to AZD1222 COVID-19 vaccine. Profiled with immunoSEQ multiplex PCR; TCRdb holds only in-frame clones, not every one. Here the sample spans fewer than 120,000 clones, nearly 90% being singletons. The source material was peripheral blood, sampled on day 0 of AZD1222 vaccination. These receptors all stem from an adult in good health.

J is TRBJ1-4 and V is TRBV5-5, with a possible D match to TRBD1 (5 bases). Trimming cost V 0 bases and J 8 bases, with 8 bases left between them. The germline CDR1 and CDR2 sequences are SGHKS and YYEKEE (reference sequence). This CDR3 region has 13 residues. The CDR3 DNA is TGTGCCAGCAGCTTGGTGGGGGACGAAAAACTGTTTTTT. Encoded protein: CASSLVGDEKLFF.

This clone was found a few times. The J gene is TRBJ1-1, the V gene TRBV5-1, with TRBD1 identical over 8 bases. Per the germline V gene, CDR1 is SGHRS and CDR2 is YFSETQ. The CDR3 length is 16 residues. With V trimmed by 3 bases and J by 1 base, 8 bases remained unmatched. The CDR3 here is CASSSSGGRGNTEAFF. The CDR3 nucleotides are TGCGCCAGCAGCTCATCAGGGGGCAGGGGGAACACTGAAGCTTTCTTT.

The chain combines TRBV3-1 (or the pseudogene TRBV3-2) with TRBJ2-7; perhaps D is TRBD1 or TRBD2 (5 bases each). V shed 8 bases and J shed 1 base, with 9 bases lying between them. This CDR3 has 12 residues. Per germline, CDR1 LGHDT and CDR2 YNNKEL (reference sequence). The CDR3 DNA sequence: TGTGCCAGCGGGGGTCCATCCTACGAGCAGTACTTC. Translated, it gives CASGGPSYEQYF.

This clone has only a few counts. The chain couples TRBV4-1 to TRBJ1-2, with 8 nucleotides matching TRBD1. Looked up from germline, CDR1 is MGHRA and CDR2 is YSYEKL. The CDR3 contains 16 residues. V lost 3 bases, J lost 0 bases, and 6 bases stayed unmatched. The CDR3 region is CASSQAGTGSNYGYTF. CDR3 sequence (DNA): TGCGCCAGCAGCCAGGCGGGGACAGGATCTAACTATGGCTACACCTTC.

V gene TRBV6-6 combines with J gene TRBJ1-3; the D gene is possibly TRBD1 (6 bases). The CDR3 has 15 residues. The V gene lost 8 bases and the J gene lost 0 bases, with 14 bases spanning the gap. Germline values: CDR1 MNHNY, CDR2 SVGAGI (reference sequence). The CDR3 here is CASVRDISSGNTIYF. CDR3 sequence (DNA): TGTGCCAGCGTCCGGGACATAAGCTCTGGAAACACCATATATTTT.

V and J are TRBV10-1 and TRBJ1-2; D gene ambiguous. This CDR3 has 13 residues. The germline V gene encodes CDR1 WNHNN and CDR2 SYGVQD (reference sequence). V lost 0 bases and J 4 bases, leaving 6 bases between the germline ends. CDR3 residues: CASSESGSYGYTF. DNA of the CDR3: TGCGCCAGCAGTGAGTCTGGCTCCTATGGCTACACCTTC.

The gene calls are TRBV3-1 (or the pseudogene TRBV3-2) and TRBJ2-5; D call uncertain. V lost 1 base and J 4 bases, leaving 7 bases between the germline ends. This CDR3 has 13 residues. CDR1 and CDR2 (germline): LGHDT, YNNKEL (reference sequence). CDR3 nucleotides: TGTGCCAGCAGCCAAGCAACGGGAGAGACCCAGTACTTC. Residues: CASSQATGETQYF.

V gene TRBV5-1 combines with J gene TRBJ2-1; D might be TRBD1 (6 bases). The CDR3 contains 16 residues. CDR1 SGHRS and CDR2 YFSETQ come from the germline V gene. The ends were cut back, 1 base at V and 7 bases at J, with 18 bases in the middle. DNA of the CDR3: TGCGCCAGCAGCTTGCCTACGGCAAATACAGGGAATGAGCAGTTCTTC. It specifies CASSLPTANTGNEQFF.

The CDR3 region is CASRRGAEKLFF. CDR3 sequence (DNA): TGCGCCAGCCGACGGGGGGCTGAAAAACTGTTTTTT. The chain has TRBV5-1 and TRBJ1-4, with D possibly being TRBD1 (6 bases). Germline V gives CDR1 SGHRS, CDR2 YFSETQ. V was trimmed by 7 bases and J by 7 bases, leaving 11 bases between them. CDR3 length: 12 residues.

V is TRBV7-6 and J is TRBJ2-5; TRBD2 aligns across 9 bases. The CDR3 covers 16 residues. Germline CDR1 SGHVS, CDR2 FNYEAQ. With V trimmed by 3 bases and J by 4 bases, 9 bases remained unmatched. CDR3: CASSFNAGGLGETQYF. The CDR3 DNA reads as TGTGCCAGCAGCTTCAATGCGGGAGGGCTCGGAGAGACCCAGTACTTC.

The genes are TRBV4-2 and TRBJ2-3; tentative D call: TRBD2 (6 bases). The CDR3 length is 18 residues. V shed 4 bases and J shed 2 bases, with 22 bases lying between them. Looked up from germline, CDR1 is LGHNA and CDR2 is YNFKEQ. The CDR3: CASSPTTGLRGYTDTQYF. The CDR3, as DNA: TGTGCCAGCAGCCCCACAACGGGCCTACGGGGGTACACAGATACGCAGTATTTT.

This chain joins TRBV7-2 and TRBJ1-1; D gene ambiguous. Trimming removed 5 bases at V and 1 base at J, with 14 bases between. This CDR3 comprises 15 residues. Germline assignment: CDR1 SGHTA and CDR2 FQGNSA. CDR3 bases: TGTGCCAGCAGCCTCACTAGGGCGAGGAACACTGAAGCTTTCTTT. Its protein is CASSLTRARNTEAFF. The full variable domain, its missing parts supplied by reference TRBV7-2 and TRBJ1-1, is GAGVSQSPSNKVTEKGKDVELRCDPISGHTALYWYRQSLGQGLEFLIYFQGNSAPDKSGLPSDRFSAERTGGSVSTLTIQRTQQEDSAVYLCASSLTRARNTEAFFGQGTRLTVV.

The chain recombines TRBV19 with TRBJ1-2; D is ambiguous. Germline assignment: CDR1 LNHDA and CDR2 SQIVND (reference sequence). Trimming stripped 0 bases from V and 2 bases from J, with 10 bases between. The CDR3 sequence is 15 residues long. CDR3 in amino acids: CASSIEGILNYGYTF. DNA for the CDR3: TGTGCCAGTAGTATAGAGGGCATACTCAACTATGGCTACACCTTC.

V gene TRBV19 combines with J gene TRBJ1-1, with D tentatively TRBD1 (5 bases). Germline V gene data show CDR1 as LNHDA and CDR2 as SQIVND (reference sequence). The V end was cut by 6 bases, the J end by 0 bases, with 8 bases between. The CDR3 length is 13 residues. CDR3 sequence reads: CASSGTLNTEAFF. The CDR3 DNA reads TGTGCCAGTAGCGGGACGCTGAACACTGAAGCTTTCTTT.

This clone has only one observation. The genes are TRBV4-2 and TRBJ1-5; TRBD1 is a possible D gene (6 bases). CDR1 and CDR2 (germline): LGHNA, YNFKEQ. The CDR3 has 19 amino acids. V was cut by 0 bases and J by 0 bases, with 18 bases left in between. CDR3 DNA: TGTGCCAGCAGCCAAGATCAGGGGCCAAGTTTCCATAGCAATCAGCCCCAGCATTTT. Amino acid sequence: CASSQDQGPSFHSNQPQHF.

This chain joins TRBV30 and TRBJ1-1; no firm D call. This CDR3 comprises 10 residues. Per the germline V gene, CDR1 is GTSNPN and CDR2 is SVGIG (reference sequence). With 4 bases removed from V and 9 bases from J, the gap between germline ends came to 9 bases. The CDR3 nucleotides read TGTGCCTGGATTTCTCTGAAAGCTTTCTTT. Translated, it gives CAWISLKAFF.

This chain links TRBV5-1 with TRBJ2-3, with TRBD1 identical over 7 bases. After removal of 5 bases from V and 0 bases from J, the junction contained 9 bases not matched to a gene. Germline V gene lookup returns CDR1 SGHRS and CDR2 YFSETQ. The CDR3 has 16 amino acids. As DNA, the CDR3 is TGCGCCAGCAGTTTGAACAGGGGCCGGAGCACAGATACGCAGTATTTT. This encodes CASSLNRGRSTDTQYF.

The gene calls are TRBV5-1 and TRBJ1-2; TRBD1 agrees at 8 bases. Germline CDR1 reads SGHRS; CDR2 reads YFSETQ. The CDR3 sequence is 14 residues long. J lost 5 bases, V lost 3 bases, and 6 bases had no gene match. The CDR3 DNA sequence: TGCGCCAGCAGCTCCCCGACAGGGGATTATGGCTACACCTTC. Translating gives CASSSPTGDYGYTF.

The chain has TRBV9 and TRBJ2-5, with TRBD2 matching 10 bases. Germline CDR1 is SGDLS and CDR2 is YYNGEE. V shed 5 bases, J shed 7 bases, and the junction held 5 bases outside the gene matches. The CDR3 runs 13 residues. CDR3 coding DNA: TGTGCCAGCAGTCAGCGGGAGGGGGGGACCCAGTACTTC. It encodes CASSQREGGTQYF.

CDR3 residues: CASSIGYGLDSETQYF. CDR3 coding DNA: TGTGCCAGTAGTATAGGGTACGGACTAGACTCGGAGACCCAGTACTTC. This rearrangement joins TRBV19 to TRBJ2-5; 7 bases match TRBD2. The CDR3 runs 16 residues. V lost 1 base, J lost 5 bases, and 10 bases stayed unmatched. CDR1 and CDR2 from the germline V gene are LNHDA and SQIVND (reference sequence). The variable domain in full, completed from reference TRBV19 and TRBJ2-5, reads DGGITQSPKYLFRKEGQNVTLSCEQNLNHDAMYWYRQDPGQGLRLIYYSQIVNDFQKGDIAEGYSVSREKKESFPLTVTSAQKNPTAFYLCASSIGYGLDSETQYFGPGTRLLVL.

The V and J genes are TRBV4-2 and TRBJ2-3, with 12 bases aligning to TRBD2. The length of the CDR3 is 19 residues. V shed 8 bases and J 3 bases; nucleotides not matched to a gene: 18. CDR1 and CDR2 (germline): LGHNA, YNFKEQ. The CDR3 nucleotides read TGTGCCAGCGCGGGCCAGCAGGTTCTAGCGGGAGGGCGGACAGATACGCAGTATTTT. Translating gives CASAGQQVLAGGRTDTQYF.

The rearrangement links TRBV12-3 or TRBV12-4 to TRBJ1-2; no definite D call. This CDR3 is built from 13 residues. Trimming stripped 4 bases from V and 3 bases from J, with 9 bases between. The CDR3 nucleotides are TGTGCCAGCAGTTCCTCTAACGACTATGGCTACACCTTC. Amino acids: CASSSSNDYGYTF.

V gene TRBV10-2 combines with J gene TRBJ2-1; TRBD1 matches 8 bases. Germline-derived CDR1 and CDR2 are WSHSY and SAAADI. The CDR3 extends over 16 amino acids. J was trimmed by 6 bases and V by 3 bases; bases with no gene match: 10. The CDR3 sequence is CASSDPGQGGGNEQFF. CDR3 in DNA: TGCGCCAGCAGTGACCCCGGACAGGGAGGTGGCAATGAGCAGTTCTTC.

J is TRBJ2-1 and V is TRBV5-1, with 9 bases that match TRBD1. The CDR3 has 15 residues. Germline loops: CDR1 SGHRS, CDR2 YFSETQ. J lost 7 bases, V lost 4 bases, and 9 bases had no gene match. The CDR3 loop reads CASSLRDRVKNEQFF. In DNA form, the CDR3 reads TGCGCCAGCAGCCTCCGGGACAGGGTGAAGAATGAGCAGTTCTTC.

This chain links TRBV7-3 with TRBJ2-1; D unclear. Deletions cut 6 bases from V and 0 bases from J, with 12 bases between. Germline assignment: CDR1 SGHTA and CDR2 FQGTGA. This CDR3 has 15 amino acids. The CDR3 protein is CASSRRQSSYNEQFF. CDR3 in DNA: TGTGCCAGCAGTCGCCGACAAAGCTCCTACAATGAGCAGTTCTTC. Full variable domain (remainder filled in from reference TRBV7-3 and TRBJ2-1): GAGVSQTPSNKVTEKGKYVELRCDPISGHTALYWYRQSLGQGPEFLIYFQGTGAADDSGLPNDRFFAVRPEGSVSTLKIQRTERGDSAVYLCASSRRQSSYNEQFFGPGTRLTVL.

The J gene is TRBJ1-5, the V gene TRBV2, with D uncertain. The germline CDR1 and CDR2 sequences are SNHLY and FYNNEI. V gave up 3 bases and J gave up 6 bases, with 6 bases separating them. The CDR3 totals 12 residues. In DNA form, the CDR3 reads TGTGCCAGCAGTGATCGTCGTCAGCCCCAGCATTTT. Translated, it gives CASSDRRQPQHF. Variable domain in full (rest from reference TRBV2 and TRBJ1-5): EPEVTQTPSHQVTQMGQEVILRCVPISNHLYFYWYRQILGQKVEFLVSFYNNEISEKSEIFDDQFSVERPDGSNFTLKIRSTKLEDSAMYFCASSDRRQPQHFGDGTRLSIL.

J is TRBJ1-2 and V is TRBV27, with 9 bases lining up with TRBD1. The germline gives CDR1 MNHEY, CDR2 SMNVEV (reference sequence). With V trimmed by 5 bases and J by 7 bases, 11 bases remained unmatched. The CDR3 length is 15 residues. The CDR3 region has the DNA TGTGCCAGCAGTGTCGCCCCGGGACAGGGCTTTGGCTACACCTTC. This encodes CASSVAPGQGFGYTF.